This T cell receptor beta chain was identified in a study of blood T cells in healthy people across ages. The use of a sample-barcoded 5' primer and a J-beta primer mix characterized a second PCR of about 7 to 12 cycles. TCRdb called the 5' RACE reads again in MiXCR, with one record for every CDR3 protein. The table has hundreds of thousands of distinct CDR3 sequences, around a quarter seen once. This clonotype was recorded a few times. The sample also formed part of further work on T cells of mothers and their children. That work adds: The second PCR's M1S primer added sample barcodes and 2-4 random nucleotides. An overlap that was slightly higher, though non-significant, was seen in related mother-child pairs versus unrelated pairs. No clones detected were persistent microchimeric T cell clones.

This receptor was identified in a boy younger than 18 in good health. The sequencing sample was made of blood.

The CDR3 loop is CSARDWGEETQYF. The CDR3 DNA follows: TGCAGTGCTAGAGATTGGGGAGAAGAGACCCAGTACTTC. The chain recombines TRBV20-1 with TRBJ2-5; tentatively, D is TRBD2 (5 bases). The CDR3 has 13 amino acids. CDR1 and CDR2 (germline): DFQATT, SNEGSKA (reference sequence). Trimming removed 0 bases at V and 3 bases at J, with 8 bases between.